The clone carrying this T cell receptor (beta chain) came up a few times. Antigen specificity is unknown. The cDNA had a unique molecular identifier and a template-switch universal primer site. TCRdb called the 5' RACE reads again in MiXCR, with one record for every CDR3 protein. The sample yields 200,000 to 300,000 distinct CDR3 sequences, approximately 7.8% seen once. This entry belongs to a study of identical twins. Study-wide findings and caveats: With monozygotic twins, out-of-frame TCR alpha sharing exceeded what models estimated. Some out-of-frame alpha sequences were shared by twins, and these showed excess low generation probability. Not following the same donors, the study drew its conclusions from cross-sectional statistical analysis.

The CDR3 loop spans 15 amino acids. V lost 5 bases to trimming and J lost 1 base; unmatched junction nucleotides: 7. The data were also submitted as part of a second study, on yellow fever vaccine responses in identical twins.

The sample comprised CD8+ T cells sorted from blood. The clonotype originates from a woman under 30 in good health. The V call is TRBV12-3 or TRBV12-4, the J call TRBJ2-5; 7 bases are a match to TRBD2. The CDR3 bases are TGTGCCAGCAGTCACCCCCGGGGGGTCCAAGAGACCCAGTACTTC. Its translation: CASSHPRGVQETQYF.